The present entry profiles one TCR beta chain with its context. TCR beta CDR3 region amplification was performed from RNA transcripts. Using the HTBI primer set, a first-round RT-PCR was run on the TCR CDR3. A single record per CDR3 protein comes from TCRdb applying MiXCR to the multiplex PCR reads. The data hold about 540,000 distinct CDR3 sequences, with around 42% observed a single time. This specimen comes from a study of T cells in Graves' hyperthyroidism and ophthalmopathy. The germline V gene encodes CDR1 SEHNR and CDR2 FQNEAQ (reference sequence). V dropped 3 bases and J dropped 8 bases, with 19 bases sitting between them. The CDR3 is 16 residues long.

The genes are TRBV7-9 and TRBJ1-4; D is unclear. Sample: peripheral blood or thyroid tissue (not recorded which). This receptor was taken from a woman under 30 with Graves' hyperthyroidism. In DNA form, the CDR3 reads TGTGCCAGCAGCTTGGGTCGCGGACTCGGGTACGAAAAACTGTTTTTT. It translates to CASSLGRGLGYEKLFF. The full variable domain, its missing parts supplied by reference TRBV7-9 and TRBJ1-4, is DTGVSQNPRHKITKRGQNVTFRCDPISEHNRLYWYRQTLGQGPEFLTYFQNEAQLEKSRLLSDRFSAERPKGSFSTLEIQRTEQGDSAMYLCASSLGRGLGYEKLFFGSGTQLSVL.